This T cell receptor beta chain was identified during a study of blood T cells in healthy people across ages. Study observations and caveats: Shifts in expanded clonotypes may have been confounded by donor CMV status, which was unknown. With naive T cell percentage, TCR beta diversity showed a strong correlation.

PCR was performed a second time for roughly 7 to 11 cycles using a sample-barcoded 5' primer and a J-beta primer mix. Paired-end reads containing CDR3 totaled no fewer than 2.5 million for each sample. TCRdb ran MiXCR on the 5' RACE reads and lists one entry per CDR3 protein. Seen here are roughly 1,700,000 distinct CDR3 sequences, approximately 28% observed once, and the top ten hold 7.7%. CDR1 is SEHNR, CDR2 FQNEAQ, per germline (reference sequence). The CDR3 is 13 amino acids. V lost 1 base and J lost 6, with 9 bases in between. This clonotype was detected ten times or more. Its antigen remains unknown.

The chain employs TRBV7-9 and TRBJ1-2; D gene unclear. This TCR derives from a young woman in good health. The sequenced sample consisted of blood. The CDR3 sequence: CASSLVLGDGYTF. Written as DNA, the CDR3 is TGTGCCAGCAGCTTAGTATTAGGCGATGGCTACACCTTC.